The 27 T cell receptor beta chains below were found in one sample sequenced in a study of T-cell memory formation after mild COVID-19. In TCRdb, the 5' RACE reads were re-called with MiXCR into one record per CDR3 protein. The sample has 300,000 to 400,000 distinct CDR3 sequences; approximately 29% are singletons. Sequences were obtained from PBMCs or a T cell subset sorted from them (not recorded which). The receptors come from an adult woman who had mild COVID-19 (a few samples of this study predate the infection). Cell type and time point are not known.

V is TRBV15 and J is TRBJ2-7; perhaps TRBD2 as D (5 bases). Germline V lookup: CDR1 LNHNV, CDR2 YYDKDF (reference sequence). The CDR3 consists of 15 residues. V was trimmed by 0 bases and J by 3 bases, leaving 12 bases between them. Here the CDR3 DNA reads TGTGCCACCAGCAGAGATAAGCGAGGACTCTACGAGCAGTACTTC. Residues: CATSRDKRGLYEQYF.

V is TRBV7-9 and J is TRBJ1-2; no clear D. Germline V CDR1 and CDR2: SEHNR, FQNEAQ (reference sequence). V lost 1 base to trimming and J lost 7 bases, with 16 bases between them. CDR3 length: 15 amino acids. The CDR3 nucleotides are TGTGCCAGCAGCTTAGAGTTTTCGGGGTTCGGTGGCTACACCTTC. It codes for CASSLEFSGFGGYTF.

J is TRBJ1-6 and V is TRBV3-1; D not resolved. Germline CDR1 is LGHDT and CDR2 is YNNKEL (reference sequence). Trimming pared 0 bases from V and 6 bases from J, leaving 9 bases between. The CDR3 runs 15 residues. The CDR3 DNA sequence: TGTGCCAGCAGCCAAGATGGCGGGTTTAATTCACCCCTCCACTTT. As protein: CASSQDGGFNSPLHF. Complete variable domain (other parts from reference TRBV3-1 and TRBJ1-6): DTAVSQTPKYLVTQMGNDKSIKCEQNLGHDTMYWYKQDSKKFLKIMFSYNNKELIINETVPNRFSPKSPDKAHLNLHINSLELGDSAVYFCASSQDGGFNSPLHFGNGTRLTVT.

The rearrangement links TRBV15 to TRBJ2-7; D gene ambiguous. CDR3 length: 14 amino acids. CDR1 and CDR2 from the germline V gene are LNHNV and YYDKDF (reference sequence). The V and J ends lost 0 bases and 3 bases respectively, with 9 bases between them. In DNA form, the CDR3 reads TGTGCCACCAGCAGAGATAGCCGGCACTACGAGCAGTACTTC. Translation: CATSRDSRHYEQYF.

The chain couples TRBV12-3 or TRBV12-4 to TRBJ2-2; D ambiguous. V was clipped by 5 bases and J by 0 bases, with 13 bases between them. This CDR3 is 16 amino acids long. CDR3 DNA: TGTGCCAGCAGTCGGGCGGAGCTGGCGAACACCGGGGAGCTGTTTTTT. Translating gives CASSRAELANTGELFF.

The rearrangement joins TRBV5-1 to TRBJ2-5, with 15 nucleotides matching TRBD2. Germline assignment: CDR1 SGHRS and CDR2 YFSETQ. The CDR3 contains 17 residues. V gave up 0 bases and J gave up 2 bases; unmatched junction bases: 2. The CDR3 spells CASSLAGLAGGQETQYF. CDR3 DNA sequence: TGCGCCAGCAGCTTGGCCGGACTAGCGGGGGGGCAAGAGACCCAGTACTTC.

This chain uses TRBV5-4 with TRBJ2-5; possibly TRBD2 for D (5 bases). The CDR3 sequence is 14 residues long. V was clipped by 3 bases and J by 2 bases, with 11 bases between them. Per germline, CDR1 SGHNT and CDR2 YYREEE (reference sequence). This CDR3 reads CASSSDWLQETQYF. CDR3 DNA sequence: TGTGCCAGCAGCTCGGACTGGCTACAAGAGACCCAGTACTTC.

A few counts support this clonotype. The chain is built from TRBV5-1 and TRBJ2-3, with D hard to call. This CDR3 contains 15 residues. CDR1 and CDR2 from the germline V gene are SGHRS and YFSETQ. Trimming shortened V by 0 bases and J by 2 bases, and 10 bases separated the two germline ends. CDR3 sequence (DNA): TGCGCCAGCAGCTTGGGGCTAGTGCCCACAGATACGCAGTATTTT. Translation gives CASSLGLVPTDTQYF.

This chain uses TRBV18 with TRBJ1-2; possibly TRBD1 for D (6 bases). The CDR3 sequence is 14 residues long. CDR1 is KGHSH and CDR2 is LQKENI in the germline V gene. V was cut by 3 bases and J by 8 bases, with 16 bases left in between. The CDR3 region has the DNA TGTGCCAGCTCACCGGACAGCTCCCTTGGAGGCTACACCTTC. Translating gives CASSPDSSLGGYTF. Full variable domain (remainder filled in from reference TRBV18 and TRBJ1-2): NAGVMQNPRHLVRRRGQEARLRCSPMKGHSHVYWYRQLPEEGLKFMVYLQKENIIDESGMPKERFSAEFPKEGPSILRIQQVVRGDSAAYFCASSPDSSLGGYTFGSGTRLTVV.

This clonotype was seen a handful of times. The gene calls are TRBV7-2 and TRBJ1-4; D is uncertain. CDR3 length: 15 residues. V lost 5 bases, J lost 12 bases, and 22 bases lay in between. Looked up from germline, CDR1 is SGHTA and CDR2 is FQGNSA. The CDR3 region has the DNA TGTGCCAGCAGCCCCCACGGGATTATGGCGAGGCAACTGTTTTTT. This translates into CASSPHGIMARQLFF.

The V gene is TRBV28, the J gene TRBJ2-7; tentative D call: TRBD1 (6 bases). The CDR3 runs to 14 residues. Per germline, CDR1 MDHEN and CDR2 SYDVKM. Trimming removed 6 bases from V and 4 bases from J, with 16 bases in between. CDR3 residues: CASRTGQPSYEQYF. The CDR3 DNA is TGTGCCAGCAGGACAGGACAGCCATCTTACGAGCAGTACTTC.

CDR3 loop: CASSYHTRDTEAFF. CDR3 nucleotides: TGTGCCAGCAGTTACCACACCCGCGACACTGAAGCTTTCTTT. The V and J genes are TRBV6-5 and TRBJ1-1; no definite D call. The CDR3 spans 14 residues. Germline-derived CDR1 and CDR2 are MNHEY and SVGAGI. The germline V and J ends were trimmed by 2 bases and 3 bases, with 10 bases remaining between them.

This clonotype was counted between two and nine times. The chain employs TRBV7-2 and TRBJ1-1; D gene ambiguous. Germline V gene sequence: CDR1 SGHTA, CDR2 FQGNSA. CDR3 size: 14 residues. Trimming pared 1 base from V and 1 base from J, leaving 7 bases between. The CDR3 DNA sequence: TGTGCCAGCAGCTTAGTGGCAAGGAACACTGAAGCTTTCTTT. Amino acid sequence: CASSLVARNTEAFF.

The chain has TRBV29-1 and TRBJ2-7; possible D gene TRBD2, 5 bases. Germline V lookup: CDR1 SQVTM, CDR2 ANQGSEA. This CDR3 has 12 amino acids. Between the trimmed V and J ends, which lost 2 bases and 3 bases, there was a span of 8 bases. The CDR3 DNA sequence: TGCAGCGTTGAACGGGATGGCTACGAGCAGTACTTC. Its protein is CSVERDGYEQYF.

The chain combines TRBV20-1 with TRBJ2-1, with D hard to call. Germline V gene sequence: CDR1 DFQATT, CDR2 SNEGSKA (reference sequence). Trimming removed 3 bases from V and 9 bases from J, with 9 bases in between. The length of the CDR3 is 11 residues. The CDR3, as DNA: TGCAGTGCTAGTCTCCCCCGTGAGCAGTTCTTC. Protein product: CSASLPREQFF.

This sequence joins TRBV11-2 and TRBJ2-2, with D unresolved. V was cut by 1 base and J by 3 bases, with 3 bases left in between. CDR1 is SGHAT and CDR2 is FQNNGV in the germline V gene. This CDR3 spans 13 amino acids. The CDR3 coding sequence is TGTGCCAGCAGCTTAGTTTACACCGGGGAGCTGTTTTTT. Amino acid sequence: CASSLVYTGELFF.

This chain joins TRBV2 and TRBJ1-5, with TRBD1 matching 8 bases. Trimming took 3 bases from V and 6 from J; bases not matched to a gene: 13. This CDR3 is built from 17 residues. Germline V gives CDR1 SNHLY, CDR2 FYNNEI. The DNA for the CDR3 is TGTGCCAGCAGTGACGGCAGGGGGCGTTCGGTTGGTCAGCCCCAGCATTTT. It specifies CASSDGRGRSVGQPQHF.

There are a few counts of this clonotype. V gene TRBV5-1 combines with J gene TRBJ2-3; D gene unclear. The CDR3 spans 17 residues. The V gene lost 3 bases and the J gene lost 0 bases, with 17 bases spanning the gap. From germline, CDR1 is SGHRS and CDR2 YFSETQ. In DNA form, the CDR3 reads TGCGCCAGCAGCTCAACCTCGGACGGCACTAGCACAGATACGCAGTATTTT. Translation gives CASSSTSDGTSTDTQYF.

This clonotype occurred a few times. The chain couples TRBV30 to TRBJ2-3, with 8 bases that match TRBD1. This CDR3 comprises 15 residues. Per the germline V gene, CDR1 is GTSNPN and CDR2 is SVGIG (reference sequence). The V gene end was trimmed by 3 bases and the J gene end by 6 bases; junction bases not matched to a gene: 11. The CDR3 spells CAWRSPDRVKDTQYF. The CDR3 DNA sequence: TGTGCCTGGAGGTCTCCGGACAGGGTAAAGGATACGCAGTATTTT.

The rearrangement links TRBV4-2 to TRBJ2-5; D perhaps matches TRBD1 (5 bases). The CDR3 consists of 16 residues. Germline CDR1 and CDR2: LGHNA and YNFKEQ. V dropped 1 base and J dropped 4 bases, with 16 bases sitting between them. The CDR3 DNA reads TGTGCCAGCAGCCAAGGATTCCAGGGATGGAGAGAGACCCAGTACTTC. Residues: CASSQGFQGWRETQYF.

In this sample, this clonotype turned up a few times. V gene TRBV21-1 combines with J gene TRBJ2-1; the table names TRBD1, a call not compared with the DNA. TRBV21-1 is a listed pseudogene. CDR3 length: 17 amino acids. CDR3 DNA sequence: TGTGCCAGCAGCCCAGGGTCGTGTGTGGCAGACCACAATGAGCAGTTCTTC. Its protein is CASSPGSCVADHNEQFF.

V is TRBV7-6 and J is TRBJ2-7; 11 bases map to TRBD2. The CDR3 sequence is 17 residues long. Germline CDR1 reads SGHVS; CDR2 reads FNYEAQ. With V trimmed by 2 bases and J by 4 bases, 10 bases remained unmatched. CDR3 amino acids: CASSLLGVAGGPYEQYF. The CDR3 bases are TGTGCCAGCAGCTTACTCGGCGTAGCGGGAGGGCCATACGAGCAGTACTTC. The full variable domain, completed using reference TRBV7-6 and TRBJ2-7, is GAGVSQSPRYKVTKRGQDVALRCDPISGHVSLYWYRQALGQGPEFLTYFNYEAQQDKSGLPNDRFSAERPEGSISTLTIQRTEQRDSAMYRCASSLLGVAGGPYEQYFGPGTRLTVT.

The CDR3 DNA reads TGTGCCAGCAGCCCGCCGGTAGCGGGGGACAATGAGCAGTTCTTC. Its protein product is CASSPPVAGDNEQFF. The rearrangement uses TRBV7-8 and TRBJ2-1; 9 positions agree with TRBD2. Trimming removed 5 bases from V and 5 bases from J; junction bases left unmatched: 7. The CDR3 length is 15 residues. CDR1 and CDR2 (germline): SGHVS, FQNEAQ.

CDR3 sequence: CASSQDHLPPLHF. The CDR3 nucleotides read TGCGCCAGCAGCCAAGATCACCTACCCCCCCTCCACTTT. The chain has TRBV4-1 and TRBJ1-6; D unclear. Germline V lookup: CDR1 MGHRA, CDR2 YSYEKL. V was clipped by 0 bases and J by 13 bases, with 10 bases between them. The CDR3 spans 13 residues.

The rearrangement joins TRBV7-8 to TRBJ2-2; D call uncertain. This CDR3 has 15 residues. Trimming pared 5 bases from V and 5 bases from J, leaving 15 bases between. The germline V gene encodes CDR1 SGHVS and CDR2 FQNEAQ. The CDR3 coding sequence is TGTGCCAGCAGCCCGCTAGTTGAAGGGACCGGGGAGCTGTTTTTT. Protein sequence: CASSPLVEGTGELFF.

The chain carries TRBV18 and TRBJ2-1; 10 bases are shared with TRBD2. J gave up 6 bases and V 3 bases, and 5 bases lay outside the gene matches. This CDR3 comprises 15 residues. Per the germline V gene, CDR1 is KGHSH and CDR2 is LQKENI. This CDR3 reads CASSPTPSGSNEQFF. The CDR3 DNA is TGTGCCAGCTCACCGACGCCTAGCGGGAGCAATGAGCAGTTCTTC.

The chain is built from TRBV11-2 and TRBJ2-1; D unclear. The CDR3 spans 11 residues. Deletions cut 4 bases from V and 10 bases from J, with 8 bases between. Looked up from germline, CDR1 is SGHAT and CDR2 is FQNNGV. The CDR3 is CASSSGVEQFF. CDR3 bases: TGTGCCAGCAGCTCCGGAGTAGAGCAGTTCTTC.